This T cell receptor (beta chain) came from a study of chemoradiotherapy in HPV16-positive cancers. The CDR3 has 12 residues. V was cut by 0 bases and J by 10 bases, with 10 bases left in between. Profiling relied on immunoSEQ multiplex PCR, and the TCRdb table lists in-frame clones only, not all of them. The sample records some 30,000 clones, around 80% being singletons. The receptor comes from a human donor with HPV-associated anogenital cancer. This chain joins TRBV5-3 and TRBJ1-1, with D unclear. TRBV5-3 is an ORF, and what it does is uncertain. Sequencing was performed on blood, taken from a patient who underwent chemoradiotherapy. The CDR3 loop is CARSLAGRGAFF. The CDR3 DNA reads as TGTGCCAGAAGCTTGGCCGGGCGCGGAGCTTTCTTT.